Listed below are T cell receptor beta chains from one sample, sequenced in a study of CD8+ T cells in alopecia areata. The assay was immunoSEQ multiplex PCR, and TCRdb's table has in-frame clones only and misses some. Among around 97,000 clones listed, 65% to 90% were seen once. The specimen was CD8+ T cells sorted from blood, collected around week 34, from a patient treated with tofacitinib. Receptors were obtained from a human donor with alopecia areata. Each CDR3 is given with its conserved first and last residue. D genes are given only for firm matches. Rows give clone size only sometimes, using once, few, many, or a class for an expanded clone.

TRBV19	TRBJ1-1	NA	few	TGTGCCAGTAGTACCTGGGCAGAGGGGCTAGTCAACACTGAAGCTTTCTTT	CASSTWAEGLVNTEAFF
TRBV27	TRBJ2-1	NA	NA	TGTGCCAGCAGTTATAGCGGATCACTCTACAATGAGCAGTTCTTC	CASSYSGSLYNEQFF
TRBV7-8	TRBJ2-7	TRBD1	NA	TGTGCCAGCAGCGAGGGACAGAGTTCCTACGAGCAGTACTTC	CASSEGQSSYEQYF
TRBV6-5	TRBJ1-1	NA	NA	TGTGCCAGCAGGAAGGGAAGGGTTTTTGAAGCTTTCTTT	CASRKGRVFEAFF
TRBV6-1	TRBJ2-7	TRBD1	once	TGTGCCAGCACGGGACAGGTGGGTTACGAGCAGTACTTC	CASTGQVGYEQYF
TRBV4-1	TRBJ2-7	NA	NA	TGCGCCAGCAGCCAAGAAAGGGGGGTGAGCGACGAGCAGTACTTC	CASSQERGVSDEQYF
TRBV9	TRBJ2-7	NA	NA	TGTGCCAGCAGCGTAAGCCCTGAGGGAGTCTACGAGCAGTACTTC	CASSVSPEGVYEQYF
TRBV21-1	TRBJ2-2	NA	few	TGTGCCAGCGGAGCAATTGAAGCGGGAGGCACCGGGGAGCTGTTTTTT	CASGAIEAGGTGELFF
TRBV7-8	TRBJ2-7	TRBD1	NA	TGTGCCAGCAGCTCTGACAGGGGAAGTATTTGGGAGCAGTACTTC	CASSSDRGSIWEQYF
TRBV30	TRBJ2-1	TRBD2	NA	TGTGCCCGCTCCCTAGCGGATAATGAGCAGTTCTTC	CARSLADNEQFF
TRBV2	TRBJ2-7	NA	NA	TGTGCCAGCAGTGGGCCCTTAGTTTACTACTACGAGCAGTACTTC	CASSGPLVYYYEQYF
TRBV11-2	TRBJ2-3	NA	NA	TGTGCCAGCAGCCCGTTGGGGGTAAGAGATACGCAGTATTTT	CASSPLGVRDTQYF
TRBV7-6	TRBJ2-3	TRBD2	NA	TGTGCCAGCAGCTTAGGATATCAGATTCCGCGGGAGAGGCCAGATACGCAGTATTTT	CASSLGYQIPRERPDTQYF
TRBV4-1	TRBJ1-2	TRBD1	NA	TGCGCCAGCAGCCAAAACTCCGGGACAGGGTATGGCTACACCTTC	CASSQNSGTGYGYTF
TRBV10-2	TRBJ2-2	NA	NA	TGCGCCAGCCGGGTGGCCGGGGAGCTGTTTTTT	CASRVAGELFF
TRBV11-2	TRBJ2-2	NA	NA	TGTGCCAGCAGCTTAGGATCGAACACCGGGGAGCTGTTTTTT	CASSLGSNTGELFF
TRBV29-1	TRBJ2-1	NA	NA	TGCAGCGAAAAGACTTTTTCCTACAATGAGCAGTTCTTC	CSEKTFSYNEQFF
TRBV4-1	TRBJ1-1	TRBD1	once	TGCGCCAGCAGCCAAGGACAGGGAGGGAACACTGAGGCTTTCTTT	CASSQGQGGNTEAFF
TRBV7-9	TRBJ2-4	NA	few	TGTGCCAGCAGCTCCGGCGGGCAGGAGGGATACTTC	CASSSGGQEGYF
TRBV28	TRBJ2-7	NA	NA	TGTGCCAGCAGTCAATTCGGGGTCACCTACGAGCAGTACTTC	CASSQFGVTYEQYF
TRBV11-2	TRBJ2-3	NA	NA	TGTGCCAGCAGCTTAATAGTTCTTCCAGATACGCAGTATTTT	CASSLIVLPDTQYF
TRBV2	TRBJ1-2	NA	NA	TGTGCCAGCGACACCGAAACTAACTATGGCTACACCTTC	CASDTETNYGYTF
TRBV7-9	TRBJ2-1	TRBD1	NA	TGTGCCAGCACCAATCTTGCGGGACAGGGTACCGACAATGAGCAGTTCTTC	CASTNLAGQGTDNEQFF